One sample yielded the 19 T cell receptor beta chains listed below, sequenced in a study of PD-1 blockade in mismatch repair-deficient tumors. TCRdb's table, derived via immunoSEQ multiplex PCR, lists solely in-frame clones and lacks some. The sample shows 80,000 to 100,000 clones, about 84% of them seen only once. Sample: peripheral blood, taken 12 weeks after starting pembrolizumab. The receptors originated from an adult with mismatch repair-deficient cancer.

In its sample, this clone was seen a few times. The J gene is TRBJ2-5, the V gene TRBV7-9; TRBD2 matches 8 bases. V shed 1 base and J 2 bases; nucleotides not matched to a gene: 6. Per germline, CDR1 SEHNR and CDR2 FQNEAQ (reference sequence). The CDR3 runs 16 residues. The CDR3 loop is CASSLGRAGGQETQYF. The CDR3, as DNA: TGTGCCAGCAGCTTAGGGCGGGCGGGAGGACAAGAGACCCAGTACTTC.

This sequence joins TRBV19 and TRBJ1-1; TRBD1 matches at 8 bases. V shed 3 bases, J shed 2 bases, and the junction held 11 bases outside the gene matches. CDR3 size: 17 residues. Germline CDR1 is LNHDA and CDR2 is SQIVND (reference sequence). The CDR3 bases are TGTGCCAGTAGTATCCCCTACCAGGACAGGGTTAACACTGAAGCTTTCTTT. Protein sequence: CASSIPYQDRVNTEAFF.

The chain is built from TRBV5-4 and TRBJ2-5; no firm D call. Germline values: CDR1 SGHNT, CDR2 YYREEE (reference sequence). The V and J ends lost 0 bases and 5 bases respectively, with 14 bases between them. The length of the CDR3 is 15 residues. The CDR3 spells CASSLEAYYSETQYF. Here the CDR3 DNA reads TGTGCCAGCAGCTTGGAGGCCTACTACTCGGAGACCCAGTACTTC.

With respect to this clone: The same CDR3 is also encoded by other DNA sequences in this sample. V and J are TRBV6-5 and TRBJ2-7, with 12 bases identical to TRBD1. This CDR3 comprises 13 residues. Germline CDR1 MNHEY, CDR2 SVGAGI. Trimming took 6 bases from V and 4 from J; bases not matched to a gene: 1. Here the CDR3 DNA reads TGTGCCAGCAGGGGACAGGGGGCTTACGAGCAGTACTTC. Protein: CASRGQGAYEQYF.

V and J are TRBV9 and TRBJ1-2; no clear D gene. V dropped 1 base and J dropped 4 bases, with 11 bases sitting between them. Germline CDR1 SGDLS, CDR2 YYNGEE. The CDR3 extends over 14 amino acids. The CDR3 bases are TGTGCCAGCAGCGTATGGCAATTGAGCTATGGCTACACCTTC. It is translated as CASSVWQLSYGYTF.

This sequence joins TRBV11-1 and TRBJ2-5; maybe TRBD2 (5 bases). The germline V gene has CDR1 SGHAT and CDR2 FQDESV (reference sequence). The CDR3 is made up of 16 amino acids. V was cut by 5 bases and J by 2 bases, with 18 bases left in between. The CDR3 sequence is CASSEGTAVGQETQYF. The CDR3 nucleotides read TGTGCCAGCAGCGAGGGAACTGCGGTGGGGCAAGAGACCCAGTACTTC. Based on the CDR3 plus reference TRBV11-1 and TRBJ2-5, the full variable domain is EAEVAQSPRYKITEKSQAVAFWCDPISGHATLYWYRQILGQGPELLVQFQDESVVDDSQLPKDRFSAERLKGVDSTLKIQPAELGDSAMYLCASSEGTAVGQETQYFGPGTRLLVL.

The J gene is TRBJ1-2, the V gene TRBV25-1; D might be TRBD1 (5 bases). From germline, CDR1 is MGHDK and CDR2 SYGVNS. V lost 3 bases and J 7 bases, leaving 12 bases between the germline ends. The CDR3 sequence is 13 residues long. Here the CDR3 reads CASSDRGAGGYTF. The CDR3 nucleotides are TGTGCCAGCAGTGACCGAGGGGCTGGTGGCTACACCTTC.

The chain recombines TRBV10-3 with TRBJ2-7; 11 positions agree with TRBD2. The germline V gene encodes CDR1 ENHRY and CDR2 SYGVKD. Trimming removed 3 bases from V and 2 bases from J; junction bases left unmatched: 9. The CDR3 totals 17 residues. CDR3 bases: TGTGCCATCAGTGACCATCCTGGGACTAGCGGAACCTACGAGCAGTACTTC. As protein: CAISDHPGTSGTYEQYF.

The chain is built from TRBV19 and TRBJ2-3, with D tentatively TRBD1 or TRBD2 (5 bases each). The CDR3 has 16 amino acids. Germline assignment: CDR1 LNHDA and CDR2 SQIVND (reference sequence). Deletions cut 3 bases from V and 0 bases from J, with 13 bases between. The CDR3 region is CASSIPGASSTDTQYF. The CDR3 nucleotides are TGTGCCAGTAGTATCCCCGGGGCCTCTAGCACAGATACGCAGTATTTT.

V is TRBV20-1 and J is TRBJ1-1; D not resolved. Germline V lookup: CDR1 DFQATT, CDR2 SNEGSKA (reference sequence). Trimming cost V 4 bases and J 6 bases, with 6 bases left between them. The CDR3 runs to 10 residues. CDR3 coding DNA: TGCAGTGCTACCCTTGCTGAAGCTTTCTTT. This translates into CSATLAEAFF.

The chain couples TRBV29-1 to TRBJ2-1; D possibly corresponds to TRBD1 (6 bases). Germline lookup yields CDR1 SQVTM and CDR2 ANQGSEA. The CDR3 length is 13 residues. Trimming took 6 bases from V and 4 from J, leaving 13 bases between them. The CDR3 bases are TGCAGCGTCCACACGGACAGTTACAATGAGCAGTTCTTC. This sequence encodes CSVHTDSYNEQFF.

This chain uses TRBV5-8 with TRBJ1-2, with 12 bases that match TRBD1. The CDR3 consists of 18 residues. Germline V CDR1 and CDR2: SGHTS, YDEGEE. V shed 4 bases, J shed 4 bases, and the junction held 14 bases outside the gene matches. CDR3 loop: CASSPHRGTGGLLYGYTF. DNA for the CDR3: TGTGCCAGCAGCCCCCACCGGGGGACAGGGGGCCTTCTCTATGGCTACACCTTC. The full variable domain, rest sourced from reference TRBV5-8 and TRBJ1-2, is EAGVTQSPTHLIKTRGQQATLRCSPISGHTSVYWYQQALGLGLQFLLWYDEGEERNRGNFPPRFSGRQFPNYSSELNVNALELEDSALYLCASSPHRGTGGLLYGYTFGSGTRLTVV.

V usage is TRBV29-1 and J usage is TRBJ1-1; 8 nucleotides align to TRBD1. Germline V gives CDR1 SQVTM, CDR2 ANQGSEA. The CDR3 extends over 14 amino acids. J was trimmed by 1 base and V by 5 bases; bases with no gene match: 6. The CDR3 is CSVRTTGGNTEAFF. The CDR3, as DNA: TGCAGCGTTCGCACTACAGGGGGGAACACTGAAGCTTTCTTT.

The chain joins TRBV9 to TRBJ2-1, with D maybe TRBD2 (6 bases). Germline V gives CDR1 SGDLS, CDR2 YYNGEE. V lost 0 bases to trimming and J lost 6 bases, with 13 bases between them. The CDR3 runs to 15 residues. The CDR3 DNA reads as TGTGCCAGCAGCGTAGCCCCCCAGGGAGGCAATGAGCAGTTCTTC. Residues: CASSVAPQGGNEQFF.

The rearrangement uses TRBV28 and TRBJ2-1; 10 positions match TRBD2. Germline V CDR1 and CDR2: MDHEN, SYDVKM. This CDR3 is 15 amino acids long. J was trimmed by 1 base and V by 6 bases; bases with no gene match: 3. The CDR3 reads CASSLAGVSYNEQFF. The CDR3 DNA sequence: TGTGCCAGCAGCCTAGCGGGAGTATCCTACAATGAGCAGTTCTTC.

This chain joins TRBV6-5 and TRBJ1-4; possible D gene TRBD1, 5 bases. The CDR3 length is 14 residues. Germline V gene sequence: CDR1 MNHEY, CDR2 SVGAGI. V was cut by 6 bases and J by 5 bases, with 13 bases left in between. The CDR3 sequence: CASSTGTRNEKLFF. The DNA for the CDR3 is TGTGCCAGCAGCACCGGGACCCGGAATGAAAAACTGTTTTTT.

CDR3: CASRVGGETQYF. The CDR3 nucleotides read TGTGCCAGCAGAGTGGGCGGCGAGACCCAGTACTTC. The chain couples TRBV28 to TRBJ2-5; D call uncertain. This CDR3 region has 12 residues. The V and J ends lost 6 bases and 5 bases respectively, with 10 bases between them. The germline CDR1 and CDR2 sequences are MDHEN and SYDVKM.

The chain links TRBV14 to TRBJ2-1; 12 nucleotides agree with TRBD2. V was clipped by 4 bases and J by 5 bases; unmatched bases: 3. The CDR3 length is 15 residues. CDR1 is SGHDN, CDR2 FVKESK, per germline. CDR3 region: CASSPWTSGNNEQFF. In nucleotides, the CDR3 is TGTGCCAGCAGCCCGTGGACTAGCGGGAACAATGAGCAGTTCTTC.

This chain uses TRBV5-4 with TRBJ2-5; perhaps TRBD2 as D (6 bases). Trimming left V 6 bases short and J 7 bases short, with 19 bases between. In germline, CDR1 is SGHNT, CDR2 YYREEE (reference sequence). The CDR3 runs 14 residues. The CDR3 DNA sequence: TGTGCCAGCACCCTGGGAGTGGGGGGAGGGACCCAGTACTTC. Amino acids: CASTLGVGGGTQYF.